This T cell receptor beta chain was recorded in a study of T cell repertoires and HLA-DP antigens. Overall study context: Donor ages ranged from 18-to-29 to 60-to-69; two men, one woman. Study-level findings and limits: Naive and memory CD4+ cells were analysed together, not apart. Average cumulative frequency of previously undetected clones was approximately 34% against one allele and around 53% against the other.

Unmatched junction bases numbered 4, after V lost 1 base and J lost 4 bases. The germline CDR1 and CDR2 sequences are LGHNT and FRNRAP. This CDR3 has 15 residues. Only in-frame clones appear in the TCRdb table, and some are missing; sequencing was by immunoSEQ multiplex PCR. The profile shows over 60,000 clones, about four fifths of them singletons. A note on this clone: Its antigen is as yet unknown.

This chain joins TRBV12-5 and TRBJ2-1; 7 positions agree with TRBD1. This TCR derives from a man between 60 and 75 years old in good health and CMV-seronegative. Material: CD4+ T cells from PBMCs. The CDR3 loop reads CASGLGQGLYNEQFF. In nucleotides, the CDR3 is TGTGCTAGTGGTTTGGGACAGGGTTTGTACAATGAGCAGTTCTTC.